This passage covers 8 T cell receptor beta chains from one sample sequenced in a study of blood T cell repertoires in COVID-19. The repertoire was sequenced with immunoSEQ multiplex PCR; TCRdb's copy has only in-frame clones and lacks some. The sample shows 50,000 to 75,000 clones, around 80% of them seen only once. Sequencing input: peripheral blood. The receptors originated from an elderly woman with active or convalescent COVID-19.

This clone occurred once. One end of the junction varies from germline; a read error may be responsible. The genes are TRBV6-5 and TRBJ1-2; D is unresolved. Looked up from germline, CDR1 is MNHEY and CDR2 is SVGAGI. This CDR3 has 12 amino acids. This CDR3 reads CASSPTIGFWHF. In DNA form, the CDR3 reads TGTGCCAGCAGTCCCACTATTGGGTTCTGGCACTTC.

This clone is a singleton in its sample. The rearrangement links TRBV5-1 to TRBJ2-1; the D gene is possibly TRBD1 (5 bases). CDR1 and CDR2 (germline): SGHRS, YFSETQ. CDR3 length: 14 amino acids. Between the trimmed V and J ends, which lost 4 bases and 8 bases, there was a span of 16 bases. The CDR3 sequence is CASSPVDSSHEQFF. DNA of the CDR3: TGCGCCAGCAGCCCCGTCGACAGCTCGCATGAGCAGTTCTTC.

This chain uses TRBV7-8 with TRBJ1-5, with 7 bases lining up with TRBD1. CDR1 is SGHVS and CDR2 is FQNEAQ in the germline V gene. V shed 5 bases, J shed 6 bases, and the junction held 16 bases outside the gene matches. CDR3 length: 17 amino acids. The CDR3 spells CASSPDPGGGRIQPQHF. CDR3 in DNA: TGTGCCAGCAGCCCAGACCCGGGAGGGGGCAGAATTCAGCCCCAGCATTTT.

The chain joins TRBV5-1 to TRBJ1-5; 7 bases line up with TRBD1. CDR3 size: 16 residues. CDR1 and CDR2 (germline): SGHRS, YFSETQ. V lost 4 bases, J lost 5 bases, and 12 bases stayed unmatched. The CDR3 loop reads CASSPLGTEGHQPQHF. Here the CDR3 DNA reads TGCGCCAGCAGCCCCTTGGGGACAGAGGGACATCAGCCCCAGCATTTT. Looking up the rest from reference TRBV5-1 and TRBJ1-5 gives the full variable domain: KAGVTQTPRYLIKTRGQQVTLSCSPISGHRSVSWYQQTPGQGLQFLFEYFSETQRNKGNFPGRFSGRQFSNSRSEMNVSTLELGDSALYLCASSPLGTEGHQPQHFGDGTRLSIL.

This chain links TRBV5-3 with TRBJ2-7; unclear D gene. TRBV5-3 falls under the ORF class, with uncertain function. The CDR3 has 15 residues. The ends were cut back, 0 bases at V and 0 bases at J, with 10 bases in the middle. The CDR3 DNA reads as TGTGCCAGAAGCTTGGTAACCGACTTCTCCTACGAGCAGTACTTC. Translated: CARSLVTDFSYEQYF.

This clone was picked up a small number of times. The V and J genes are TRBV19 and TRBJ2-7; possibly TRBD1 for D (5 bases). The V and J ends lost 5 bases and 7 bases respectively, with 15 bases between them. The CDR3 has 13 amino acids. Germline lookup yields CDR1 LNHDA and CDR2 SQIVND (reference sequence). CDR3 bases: TGTGCCAGTAGTTACAGGCTCCAGGCGGAGCAGTACTTC. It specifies CASSYRLQAEQYF.

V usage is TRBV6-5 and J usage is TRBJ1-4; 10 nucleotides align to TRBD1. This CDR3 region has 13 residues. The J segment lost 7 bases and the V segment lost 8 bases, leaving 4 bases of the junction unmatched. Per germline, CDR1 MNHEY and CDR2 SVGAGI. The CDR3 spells CASLGQGGEKLFF. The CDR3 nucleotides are TGTGCCAGCCTCGGACAGGGGGGTGAAAAACTGTTTTTT.

The CDR3 protein is CASRLSAAVETQYF. In DNA, the CDR3 is TGTGCCAGCAGATTAAGTGCGGCCGTGGAGACCCAGTACTTC. The V gene is TRBV27, the J gene TRBJ2-5; the D is unclear. Germline V gene sequence: CDR1 MNHEY, CDR2 SMNVEV (reference sequence). Trimming took 6 bases from V and 5 from J, leaving 16 bases between them. The length of the CDR3 is 14 residues.